This T cell receptor (beta chain) comes out of a study of blood T cell repertoires in COVID-19. This clone has more than one count but fewer than ten. Profiled with immunoSEQ multiplex PCR; TCRdb holds only in-frame clones, not every one. The sample has about 210,000 clones, approximately 90% seen once. The receptor was derived from a man between 40 and 49 years old with acute or convalescent COVID-19. The sample consisted of peripheral blood.

The DNA for the CDR3 is TGTGCCAGTAGGCGAACAGGGTTGAACTATGGCTACACCTTC. Translation gives CASRRTGLNYGYTF. The V gene is TRBV19, the J gene TRBJ1-2, with D possibly TRBD1 on 6 matching bases. The V end was cut by 6 bases, the J end by 2 bases, with 13 bases between. The CDR3 has 14 amino acids. CDR1 is LNHDA and CDR2 is SQIVND in the germline V gene (reference sequence). Full variable domain (missing parts from reference TRBV19 and TRBJ1-2): DGGITQSPKYLFRKEGQNVTLSCEQNLNHDAMYWYRQDPGQGLRLIYYSQIVNDFQKGDIAEGYSVSREKKESFPLTVTSAQKNPTAFYLCASRRTGLNYGYTFGSGTRLTVV.